This T cell receptor (beta chain) stems from a study of neurological immune-mediated disorders. General observations from the study: HTLV-1-associated myelopathy had the most TCR clonal expansion, whereas multiple sclerosis had the least (lower than in healthy controls).

This CDR3 region has 13 residues. The V gene lost 5 bases and the J gene lost 4 bases, with 10 bases spanning the gap. Germline V gives CDR1 SGHVS, CDR2 FQNEAQ. Remarks on this clonotype: Its antigen is unknown.

5'RACE employing 10-nucleotide random UMIs yielded the cDNA. Each CDR3 protein gets one entry after TCRdb re-called the 5' RACE reads with MiXCR. The table has tens of thousands of distinct CDR3 sequences, around 24% seen once; the top ten hold 3.5% to 5.5%. Documented time point: technical triplicate 2. The clonotype comes from a man between 60 and 75 years old with HTLV-1-associated myelopathy (HAM/TSP). The J gene is TRBJ2-3, the V gene TRBV7-8, with D possibly TRBD2 on 6 matching bases. Sequenced material: PBMCs. In DNA, the CDR3 is TGTGCCAGCAGCCTACTAGCCGCAGATACGCAGTATTTT. Translating it yields CASSLLAADTQYF.